The 3 T cell receptor beta chains below all came from one sample that was sequenced in a study of memory CD4+ T cells and cytomegalovirus serostatus. The sort gate was single viable CD3+CD4+CD8-CD45RO+ cells for memory CD4+ T cells. Sequencing was performed with immunoSEQ multiplex PCR; in TCRdb, only in-frame clones are kept and a portion is missing. The repertoire includes about 54,000 clones, over 65% of them detected once, and about 3% sits in the top ten. The specimen sequenced was memory CD4+ T cells from blood. These receptors originate from an adult in good health and CMV-seropositive.

This chain links TRBV7-2 with TRBJ1-2, with 7 positions matching TRBD1. Trimming took 7 bases from V and 5 from J; bases not matched to a gene: 10. Germline V gives CDR1 SGHTA, CDR2 FQGNSA. This CDR3 contains 14 residues. The CDR3 reads CASIETGTAYGYTF. The CDR3 nucleotides read TGTGCCAGCATCGAAACAGGGACAGCTTATGGCTACACCTTC.

V and J are TRBV30 and TRBJ2-1; weak D call: TRBD2 (7 bases). The germline CDR1 and CDR2 sequences are GTSNPN and SVGIG (reference sequence). This CDR3 region has 13 residues. The V end lost 6 bases, the J end lost 6 bases, and 15 bases lay between the germline ends. The CDR3 here is CACRIGGGNEQFF. The DNA for the CDR3 is TGTGCCTGTCGGATAGGGGGGGGCAATGAGCAGTTCTTC.

The chain employs TRBV15 and TRBJ2-3; 7 nucleotides line up with TRBD1. Germline V gene lookup returns CDR1 LNHNV and CDR2 YYDKDF (reference sequence). This CDR3 contains 15 residues. Trimming removed 3 bases from V and 3 bases from J; junction bases left unmatched: 6. The chain's CDR3 is CATSRHRGMTDTQYF. The CDR3 DNA follows: TGTGCCACCAGCAGGCACAGGGGAATGACAGATACGCAGTATTTT.